One and the same sample provided the 7 T cell receptor beta chains below, sequenced in a study of cytomegalovirus exposure and HLA in healthy donors. The PCR employed 60 Vbeta primers together with 13 Jbeta primers. TCRdb keeps only in-frame clones here, not all; method: immunoSEQ multiplex PCR. The sample holds about 150,000 clones, approximately 79% seen once. Input material: PBMCs. The receptors shown here come from a male donor in good health and CMV-seronegative.

There are a few counts of this clone. As DNA, the CDR3 is TGCAGTGCCGCCACAGCCGATGAGCAGTTCTTC. Translating gives CSAATADEQFF. The chain uses TRBV20-1 and TRBJ2-1, with D unresolved. CDR3 length equals 11 residues. V was cut by 6 bases and J by 8 bases, with 11 bases left in between. Germline CDR1 is DFQATT and CDR2 is SNEGSKA (reference sequence).

The rearrangement links TRBV4-2 to TRBJ2-5; TRBD2 matches 14 bases. The CDR3 is made up of 16 amino acids. V was pared by 4 bases and J by 5 bases, with 6 bases of the junction left unmatched. Germline loops: CDR1 LGHNA, CDR2 YNFKEQ. The CDR3 loop reads CASSRGLAGVSETQYF. In DNA, the CDR3 is TGTGCCAGCAGCCGGGGACTAGCGGGAGTAAGCGAGACCCAGTACTTC.

The rearrangement links TRBV2 to TRBJ1-2; D call uncertain. V was shortened by 3 bases and J by 2 bases, with 7 bases between the two germline ends. The CDR3 contains 13 residues. Germline V CDR1 and CDR2: SNHLY, FYNNEI. CDR3 in DNA: TGTGCCAGCAGTGAGCAACGGAACTATGGCTACACCTTC. It is translated as CASSEQRNYGYTF.

The chain links TRBV5-1 to TRBJ2-7, with 8 bases matching TRBD1. The V segment lost 2 bases and the J segment 4 bases; nucleotides outside the gene matches: 5. Germline loops: CDR1 SGHRS, CDR2 YFSETQ. CDR3 length equals 14 residues. The CDR3 DNA sequence: TGCGCCAGCAGCTTCGCAGGGGGCTTATACGAGCAGTACTTC. Translating it yields CASSFAGGLYEQYF.

The rearrangement uses TRBV29-1 and TRBJ2-3; 7 bases align to TRBD1. The CDR3 contains 14 residues. The J segment lost 0 bases and the V segment lost 6 bases, leaving 6 bases of the junction unmatched. Germline loops: CDR1 SQVTM, CDR2 ANQGSEA. CDR3 protein: CSVRDRPSTDTQYF. The CDR3 region has the DNA TGCAGCGTCCGGGACAGACCTAGCACAGATACGCAGTATTTT.

This CDR3 is CAISDPGEGYYEQYF. Written as DNA, the CDR3 is TGTGCCATCAGTGACCCCGGGGAGGGGTACTACGAGCAGTACTTC. The rearrangement uses TRBV10-3 and TRBJ2-7, with 7 bases identical to TRBD2. The trim removed 3 bases at V and 3 bases at J, leaving 8 bases unmatched. The CDR3 extends over 15 amino acids. Looked up from germline, CDR1 is ENHRY and CDR2 is SYGVKD.

This rearrangement joins TRBV14 to TRBJ1-1, with TRBD1 matching over 9 bases. CDR3 length equals 17 residues. The trim removed 4 bases at V and 6 bases at J, leaving 15 bases unmatched. Germline V gene sequence: CDR1 SGHDN, CDR2 FVKESK. CDR3 sequence reads: CASSPGTGKVLGAEAFF. In nucleotides, the CDR3 is TGTGCCAGCAGCCCAGGGACAGGGAAGGTCCTTGGTGCTGAAGCTTTCTTT.